Sequencing of this T cell receptor beta chain was carried out in a study of blood T cell repertoires in COVID-19. About the research overall: Both acute and convalescent COVID-19 samples were obtained from the United States, Italy and Spain. Sources were T cells, B-cell-depleted T cells, or PBMCs; the material itself was cDNA or gDNA.

This clone turned up a few times. How the authors handled the data: The assay estimated nucleated cells by amplifying reference gene primers. Produced via immunoSEQ multiplex PCR; TCRdb's table is partial and in-frame only. The V and J calls and the clone size are those of that table, but D and trimming were determined from the DNA. The sample carries around 150,000 clones, around 90% recorded once. Unmatched junction bases numbered 15, after V lost 5 bases and J lost 4 bases. Germline assignment: CDR1 MNHNY and CDR2 SVGAGI (reference sequence). CDR3 length: 20 residues. The clonotype originates from a man aged 60 to 69 with active or convalescent COVID-19. J is TRBJ2-3 and V is TRBV6-6; 16 bases agree with TRBD2. Sequencing was carried out using peripheral blood. The CDR3 loop is CASSRRPGLAGGRLADTQYF. The CDR3 DNA reads as TGTGCCAGCAGTCGACGGCCGGGACTAGCGGGAGGGAGGTTGGCAGATACGCAGTATTTT.